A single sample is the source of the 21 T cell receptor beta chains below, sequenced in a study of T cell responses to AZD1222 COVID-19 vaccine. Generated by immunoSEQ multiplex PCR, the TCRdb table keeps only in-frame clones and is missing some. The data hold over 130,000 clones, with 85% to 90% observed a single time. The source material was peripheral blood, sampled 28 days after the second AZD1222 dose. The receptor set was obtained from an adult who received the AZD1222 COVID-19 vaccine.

This CDR3 reads CAISDRQINSPLHF. CDR3 sequence (DNA): TGTGCCATCAGTGACAGACAGATAAATTCACCCCTCCACTTT. V gene TRBV10-3 combines with J gene TRBJ1-6; D is perhaps TRBD1 (5 bases). The CDR3 covers 14 residues. Germline V gives CDR1 ENHRY, CDR2 SYGVKD. Trimming shortened V by 3 bases and J by 7 bases, and 10 bases separated the two germline ends.

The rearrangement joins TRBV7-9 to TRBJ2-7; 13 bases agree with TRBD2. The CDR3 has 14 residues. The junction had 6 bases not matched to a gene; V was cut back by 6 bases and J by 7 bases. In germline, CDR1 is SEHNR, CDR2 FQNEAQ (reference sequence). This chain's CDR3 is CASSTSGGAGEQYV. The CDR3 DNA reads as TGTGCCAGCAGTACTAGCGGGGGGGCTGGAGAGCAGTACGTC.

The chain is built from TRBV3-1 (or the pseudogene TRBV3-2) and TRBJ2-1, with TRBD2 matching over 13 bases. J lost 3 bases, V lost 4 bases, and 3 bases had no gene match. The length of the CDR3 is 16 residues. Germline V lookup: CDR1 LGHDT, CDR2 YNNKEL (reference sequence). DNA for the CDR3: TGTGCCAGCAGCCCGCGACTAGCGGGAGGCTACAATGAGCAGTTCTTC. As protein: CASSPRLAGGYNEQFF.

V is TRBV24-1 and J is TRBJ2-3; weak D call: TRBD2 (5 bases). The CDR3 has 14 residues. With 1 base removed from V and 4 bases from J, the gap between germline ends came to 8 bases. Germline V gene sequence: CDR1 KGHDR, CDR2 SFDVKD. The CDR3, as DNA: TGTGCCACCAGTGATTTTTCGAGGGCAGATACGCAGTATTTT. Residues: CATSDFSRADTQYF.

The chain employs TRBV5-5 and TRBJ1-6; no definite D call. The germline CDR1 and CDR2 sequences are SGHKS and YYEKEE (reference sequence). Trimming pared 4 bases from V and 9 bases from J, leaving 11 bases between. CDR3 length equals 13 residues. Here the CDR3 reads CASSAEPGSPLHF. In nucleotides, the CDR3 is TGTGCCAGCAGCGCCGAACCGGGTTCACCCCTCCACTTT.

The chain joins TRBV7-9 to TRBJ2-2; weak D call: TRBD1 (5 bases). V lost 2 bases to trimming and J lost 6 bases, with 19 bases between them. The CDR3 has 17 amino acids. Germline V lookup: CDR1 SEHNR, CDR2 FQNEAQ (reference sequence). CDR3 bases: TGTGCCAGCAGCTTATCCTTAATGGCAGGGTCTTCCGGGGAGCTGTTTTTT. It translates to CASSLSLMAGSSGELFF.

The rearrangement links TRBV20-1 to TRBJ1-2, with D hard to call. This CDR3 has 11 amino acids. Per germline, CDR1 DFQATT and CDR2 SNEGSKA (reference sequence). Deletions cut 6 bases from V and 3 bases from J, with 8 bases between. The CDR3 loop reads CSAITDYGYTF. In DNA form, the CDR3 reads TGCAGTGCCATTACCGACTATGGCTACACCTTC.

This CDR3 reads CAIDESGTEETQYF. CDR3 sequence (DNA): TGTGCCATCGACGAATCGGGGACCGAAGAGACCCAGTACTTC. The V gene is TRBV7-9, the J gene TRBJ2-5; D tentatively reads TRBD1 or TRBD2 (5 bases each). Trimming stripped 10 bases from V and 3 bases from J, with 18 bases between. This CDR3 region has 14 residues. Germline V lookup: CDR1 SEHNR, CDR2 FQNEAQ (reference sequence). Variable domain in full (rest from reference TRBV7-9 and TRBJ2-5): DTGVSQNPRHKITKRGQNVTFRCDPISEHNRLYWYRQTLGQGPEFLTYFQNEAQLEKSRLLSDRFSAERPKGSFSTLEIQRTEQGDSAMYLCAIDESGTEETQYFGPGTRLLVL.

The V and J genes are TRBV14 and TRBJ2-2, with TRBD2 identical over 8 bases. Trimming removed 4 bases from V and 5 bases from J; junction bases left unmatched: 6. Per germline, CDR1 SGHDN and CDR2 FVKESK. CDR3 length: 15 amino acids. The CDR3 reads CASSRQAGETGELFF. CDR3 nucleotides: TGTGCCAGCAGCCGCCAAGCGGGAGAAACCGGGGAGCTGTTTTTT.

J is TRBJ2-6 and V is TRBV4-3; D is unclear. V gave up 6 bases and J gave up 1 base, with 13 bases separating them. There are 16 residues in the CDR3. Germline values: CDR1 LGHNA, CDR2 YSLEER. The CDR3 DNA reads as TGCGCCAGCAGTCAGATCGGTAGGTCTGGGGCCAACGTCCTGACTTTC. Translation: CASSQIGRSGANVLTF.

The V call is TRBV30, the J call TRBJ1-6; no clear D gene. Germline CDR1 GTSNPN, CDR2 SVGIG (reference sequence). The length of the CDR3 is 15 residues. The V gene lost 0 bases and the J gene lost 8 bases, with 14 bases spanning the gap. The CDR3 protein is CAWSVGLRTDSPLHF. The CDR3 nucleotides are TGTGCCTGGAGTGTAGGGCTGAGGACCGATTCACCCCTCCACTTT. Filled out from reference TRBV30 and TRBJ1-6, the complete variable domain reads SQTIHQWPATLVQPVGSPLSLECTVEGTSNPNLYWYRQAAGRGLQLLFYSVGIGQISSEVPQNLSASRPQDRQFILSSKKLLLSDSGFYLCAWSVGLRTDSPLHFGNGTRLTVT.

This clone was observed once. The CDR3 protein is CASSAWETQYF. CDR3 sequence (DNA): TGTGCCAGCAGCGCTTGGGAGACCCAGTACTTC. The chain joins TRBV2 to TRBJ2-5; no reliable D call. Trimming shortened V by 6 bases and J by 5 bases, and 7 bases separated the two germline ends. The germline V gene encodes CDR1 SNHLY and CDR2 FYNNEI. The CDR3 has 11 amino acids.

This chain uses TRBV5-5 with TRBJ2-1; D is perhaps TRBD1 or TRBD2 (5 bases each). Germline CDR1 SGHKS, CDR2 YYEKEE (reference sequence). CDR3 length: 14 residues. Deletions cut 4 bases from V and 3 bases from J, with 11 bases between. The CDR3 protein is CASSPGPIYNEQFF. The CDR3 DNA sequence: TGTGCCAGCAGCCCGGGACCCATCTACAATGAGCAGTTCTTC.

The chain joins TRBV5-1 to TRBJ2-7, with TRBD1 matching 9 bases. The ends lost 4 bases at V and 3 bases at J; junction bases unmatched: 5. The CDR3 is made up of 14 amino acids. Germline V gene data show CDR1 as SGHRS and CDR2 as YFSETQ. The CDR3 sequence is CASSAGQGNYEQYV. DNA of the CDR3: TGCGCCAGCAGCGCGGGACAGGGTAACTACGAGCAGTACGTC.

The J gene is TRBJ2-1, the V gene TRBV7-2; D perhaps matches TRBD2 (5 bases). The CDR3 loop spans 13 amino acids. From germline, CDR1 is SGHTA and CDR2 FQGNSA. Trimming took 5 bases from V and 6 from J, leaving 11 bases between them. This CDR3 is CASSPGRVNEQFF. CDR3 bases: TGTGCCAGCAGCCCGGGAAGAGTCAATGAGCAGTTCTTC.

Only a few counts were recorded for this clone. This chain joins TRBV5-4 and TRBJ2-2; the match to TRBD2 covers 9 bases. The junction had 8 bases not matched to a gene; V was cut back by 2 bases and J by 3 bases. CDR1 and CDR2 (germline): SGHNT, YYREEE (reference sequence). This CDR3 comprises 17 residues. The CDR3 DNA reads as TGTGCCAGCAGCTTTGCGGCCGGCGGGAGGGACACCGGGGAGCTGTTTTTT. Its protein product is CASSFAAGGRDTGELFF.

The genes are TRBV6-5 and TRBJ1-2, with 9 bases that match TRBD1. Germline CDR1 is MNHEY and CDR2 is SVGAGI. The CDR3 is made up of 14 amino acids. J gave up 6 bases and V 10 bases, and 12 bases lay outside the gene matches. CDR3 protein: CATHPPTGGDGYTF. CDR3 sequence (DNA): TGTGCCACTCACCCCCCCACAGGGGGCGATGGCTACACCTTC.

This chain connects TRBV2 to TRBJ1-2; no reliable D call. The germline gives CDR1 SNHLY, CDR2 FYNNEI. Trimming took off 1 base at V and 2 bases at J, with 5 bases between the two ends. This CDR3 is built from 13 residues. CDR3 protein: CASSEVGNYGYTF. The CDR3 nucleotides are TGTGCCAGCAGTGAAGTCGGGAACTATGGCTACACCTTC.

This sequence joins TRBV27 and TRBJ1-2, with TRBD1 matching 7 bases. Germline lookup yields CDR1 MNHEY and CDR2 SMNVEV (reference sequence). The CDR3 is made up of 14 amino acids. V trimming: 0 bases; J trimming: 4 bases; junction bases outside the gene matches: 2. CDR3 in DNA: TGTGCCAGCAGTTTATCGGGACAGTTCTATGGCTACACCTTC. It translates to CASSLSGQFYGYTF.

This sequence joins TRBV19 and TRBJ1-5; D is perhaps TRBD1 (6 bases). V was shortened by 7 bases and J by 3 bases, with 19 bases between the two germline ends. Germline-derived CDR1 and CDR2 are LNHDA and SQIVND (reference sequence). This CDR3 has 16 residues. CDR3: CASTLGGGASNQPQHF. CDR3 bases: TGTGCCAGTACCCTCGGCGGGGGCGCGTCCAATCAGCCCCAGCATTTT.

The CDR3 spells CAWSRIQRSVGEKLFF. The CDR3 nucleotides are TGTGCCTGGAGTCGTATACAGCGGTCCGTTGGGGAAAAACTGTTTTTT. The chain combines TRBV30 with TRBJ1-4; D not certain. V was pared by 2 bases and J by 8 bases, with 21 bases between. In germline, CDR1 is GTSNPN, CDR2 SVGIG (reference sequence). The CDR3 length is 16 residues.